The 22 T cell receptor beta chains presented below share a single source sample, sequenced in a study of cytomegalovirus exposure and HLA in healthy donors. This table comes from immunoSEQ multiplex PCR, and its TCRdb copy is limited to in-frame clones, with some not included. The repertoire includes 250,000 to 400,000 clones, about 85% of them detected once, and over 1% sits in the top ten. Input material: PBMCs. These receptors came from a woman aged 25 to 39 in good health and CMV-seropositive.

The chain couples TRBV18 to TRBJ1-6; the D is unclear. The germline CDR1 and CDR2 sequences are KGHSH and LQKENI. The CDR3 has 14 amino acids. Trimming removed 2 bases at V and 10 bases at J, with 12 bases between. The CDR3 loop is CASSPGNPASPLHF. The CDR3 DNA reads as TGTGCCAGCTCACCAGGGAATCCGGCATCACCCCTCCACTTT.

The CDR3 region is CASSSQGAANEKLFF. CDR3 coding DNA: TGTGCCAGCAGTTCCCAGGGGGCGGCTAATGAAAAACTGTTTTTT. V and J are TRBV27 and TRBJ1-4; 8 positions agree with TRBD1. J was trimmed by 3 bases and V by 4 bases; bases with no gene match: 4. There are 15 residues in the CDR3. The germline V gene has CDR1 MNHEY and CDR2 SMNVEV (reference sequence).

The CDR3 protein is CASSLSSGYRDTEAFF. DNA of the CDR3: TGTGCCAGCAGTTTATCGTCAGGATACAGGGACACTGAAGCTTTCTTT. This chain connects TRBV27 to TRBJ1-1, with TRBD1 as a possible D gene (6 bases). Trimming shortened V by 0 bases and J by 3 bases, and 14 bases separated the two germline ends. CDR1 MNHEY and CDR2 SMNVEV come from the germline V gene (reference sequence). This CDR3 is built from 16 residues.

This clone was counted a few times. This chain links TRBV7-3 with TRBJ2-1; 10 bases map to TRBD2. Losses at the gene ends were 2 bases for V and 8 bases for J; bases not matched to a gene: 6. CDR3 length: 15 residues. In germline, CDR1 is SGHTA, CDR2 FQGTGA. The CDR3 sequence: CASSLSLAGYDEQFF. CDR3 coding DNA: TGTGCCAGCAGCTTATCACTAGCGGGGTATGATGAGCAGTTCTTC.

CDR3 protein: CASSYSRGDEAFF. Here the CDR3 DNA reads TGTGCCAGCAGTTACTCCAGGGGCGATGAAGCTTTCTTT. J is TRBJ1-1 and V is TRBV6-6; a weak D match, TRBD1 (6 bases). V dropped 0 bases and J dropped 7 bases, with 9 bases sitting between them. CDR1 and CDR2 from the germline V gene are MNHNY and SVGAGI (reference sequence). This CDR3 has 13 amino acids.

This sequence joins TRBV28 and TRBJ2-7; perhaps TRBD2 as D (6 bases). V was cut by 8 bases and J by 5 bases, with 19 bases left in between. This CDR3 comprises 14 residues. Germline V gives CDR1 MDHEN, CDR2 SYDVKM. Here the CDR3 DNA reads TGTGCCAGCCTTAGCGGCCCTCCTAGTAACGAGCAGTACTTC. Translating it yields CASLSGPPSNEQYF.

The V call is TRBV28, the J call TRBJ1-2; D gene unclear. This CDR3 spans 14 amino acids. CDR1 is MDHEN, CDR2 SYDVKM, per germline. V was clipped by 7 bases and J by 4 bases, with 16 bases between them. CDR3 in DNA: TGTGCCAGCACCCCCGCACCCAGCACCTATGGCTACACCTTC. Amino acids: CASTPAPSTYGYTF.

This chain connects TRBV9 to TRBJ2-7; 7 bases fit TRBD2. The CDR3 covers 16 residues. With 3 bases clipped from V and 2 bases from J, the junction kept 11 bases outside the gene matches. CDR1 and CDR2 (germline): SGDLS, YYNGEE. CDR3 in DNA: TGTGCCAGCAGCGCGGGGTCTAGCGGCCACCCCTACGAGCAGTACTTC. It codes for CASSAGSSGHPYEQYF.

The chain carries TRBV10-2 and TRBJ2-7; D is unresolved. V was trimmed by 3 bases and J by 2 bases, leaving 17 bases between them. The CDR3 sequence is 16 residues long. The germline V gene encodes CDR1 WSHSY and CDR2 SAAADI. The CDR3 DNA is TGCGCCAGCAGTGACTCACAGTCGACCCGAGCCTACGAGCAGTACTTC. Protein sequence: CASSDSQSTRAYEQYF.

The gene calls are TRBV2 and TRBJ1-1; D is possibly TRBD1 (6 bases). Per germline, CDR1 SNHLY and CDR2 FYNNEI. CDR3 length: 13 residues. Trimming stripped 2 bases from V and 6 bases from J, with 10 bases between. CDR3 DNA sequence: TGTGCCAGCAGTGAAAACACAGGGCCTGAAGCTTTCTTT. Amino acid sequence: CASSENTGPEAFF.

The gene calls are TRBV27 and TRBJ2-2; D may be TRBD2 (6 bases). V lost 4 bases, J lost 5 bases, and 14 bases lay in between. This CDR3 has 15 residues. Looked up from germline, CDR1 is MNHEY and CDR2 is SMNVEV (reference sequence). The chain's CDR3 is CASSSTSFGTGELFF. DNA for the CDR3: TGTGCCAGCAGTTCAACTAGCTTCGGGACCGGGGAGCTGTTTTTT.

The chain uses TRBV7-2 and TRBJ2-1, with D possibly matching TRBD2 (5 bases). CDR1 is SGHTA, CDR2 FQGNSA, per germline. V gave up 5 bases and J gave up 5 bases, with 13 bases separating them. CDR3 size: 14 residues. As DNA, the CDR3 is TGTGCCAGCAGCAACCGGGATTCCCACAATGAGCAGTTCTTC. Protein product: CASSNRDSHNEQFF.

The chain couples TRBV18 to TRBJ1-6; D is ambiguous. The CDR3 contains 14 residues. Looked up from germline, CDR1 is KGHSH and CDR2 is LQKENI. V was pared by 4 bases and J by 2 bases, with 6 bases between. The CDR3 protein is CASSQTPYNSPLHF. The CDR3 bases are TGTGCCAGCTCACAGACACCCTATAATTCACCCCTCCACTTT.

The genes are TRBV28 and TRBJ2-1, with 7 bases lining up with TRBD2. J lost 8 bases, V lost 6 bases, and 1 base had no gene match. Germline V gives CDR1 MDHEN, CDR2 SYDVKM. This CDR3 is built from 11 residues. CDR3 DNA sequence: TGTGCCAGCAGGACTAGCCATGAGCAGTTCTTC. It codes for CASRTSHEQFF.

The chain recombines TRBV6-6 with TRBJ1-5; unclear D gene. Trimming cost V 5 bases and J 2 bases, with 10 bases left between them. The CDR3 has 14 residues. Germline CDR1 is MNHNY and CDR2 is SVGAGI (reference sequence). As DNA, the CDR3 is TGTGCCAGCAGTCCGCTGGGAGGCAATCAGCCCCAGCATTTT. Residues: CASSPLGGNQPQHF.

The V call is TRBV27, the J call TRBJ1-1, with a tentative D call TRBD1 (6 bases). V gave up 2 bases and J gave up 5 bases, with 15 bases separating them. Per germline, CDR1 MNHEY and CDR2 SMNVEV (reference sequence). This CDR3 contains 15 residues. CDR3 amino acids: CASSLKQGKGTEAFF. The CDR3 DNA reads TGTGCCAGCAGTTTAAAGCAGGGGAAGGGGACTGAAGCTTTCTTT.

This chain joins TRBV29-1 and TRBJ2-3, with a tentative D call TRBD1 (5 bases). This CDR3 spans 15 amino acids. V lost 6 bases to trimming and J lost 0 bases, with 16 bases between them. Germline V CDR1 and CDR2: SQVTM, ANQGSEA. The CDR3 DNA reads TGCAGCGTCATTAGAATGGACACAAGCACAGATACGCAGTATTTT. This codes for CSVIRMDTSTDTQYF.

This clone was seen only once. The V call is TRBV9, the J call TRBJ1-2, with unresolved D. V dropped 0 bases and J dropped 2 bases, with 8 bases sitting between them. The germline gives CDR1 SGDLS, CDR2 YYNGEE. The CDR3 length is 14 residues. The chain's CDR3 is CASSVVSGNYGYTF. The CDR3 DNA reads TGTGCCAGCAGCGTAGTTTCTGGGAACTATGGCTACACCTTC.

The chain has TRBV5-1 and TRBJ1-6, with D perhaps matching TRBD1 (6 bases). The germline V gene has CDR1 SGHRS and CDR2 YFSETQ. CDR3 length: 15 amino acids. The V end lost 5 bases, the J end lost 1 base, and 10 bases lay between the germline ends. The CDR3 sequence: CASRGALSYNSPLHF. DNA of the CDR3: TGCGCCAGCAGGGGGGCTTTATCCTATAATTCACCCCTCCACTTT.

The gene calls are TRBV27 and TRBJ2-7; D is uncertain. V was pared by 8 bases and J by 4 bases, with 6 bases between. The CDR3 has 10 residues. Germline V lookup: CDR1 MNHEY, CDR2 SMNVEV (reference sequence). DNA of the CDR3: TGTGCCAGCGGCAAATACGAGCAGTACTTC. Translated, it gives CASGKYEQYF.

V and J are TRBV18 and TRBJ1-5; TRBD1 aligns across 7 bases. The trim removed 1 base at V and 2 bases at J, leaving 2 bases unmatched. Germline V CDR1 and CDR2: KGHSH, LQKENI. CDR3 length: 15 amino acids. The CDR3 DNA sequence: TGTGCCAGCTCACCACTCGGACAGGGCAATCAGCCCCAGCATTTT. Its protein product is CASSPLGQGNQPQHF.

The rearrangement joins TRBV27 to TRBJ1-3, with 7 bases aligning to TRBD1. CDR1 and CDR2 (germline): MNHEY, SMNVEV (reference sequence). The junction had 15 bases not matched to a gene; V was cut back by 6 bases and J by 4 bases. The CDR3 is 17 amino acids. Here the CDR3 reads CASSHRGRGTLGNTIYF. CDR3 bases: TGTGCCAGCAGCCACAGGGGCCGAGGAACCTTAGGAAACACCATATATTTT.